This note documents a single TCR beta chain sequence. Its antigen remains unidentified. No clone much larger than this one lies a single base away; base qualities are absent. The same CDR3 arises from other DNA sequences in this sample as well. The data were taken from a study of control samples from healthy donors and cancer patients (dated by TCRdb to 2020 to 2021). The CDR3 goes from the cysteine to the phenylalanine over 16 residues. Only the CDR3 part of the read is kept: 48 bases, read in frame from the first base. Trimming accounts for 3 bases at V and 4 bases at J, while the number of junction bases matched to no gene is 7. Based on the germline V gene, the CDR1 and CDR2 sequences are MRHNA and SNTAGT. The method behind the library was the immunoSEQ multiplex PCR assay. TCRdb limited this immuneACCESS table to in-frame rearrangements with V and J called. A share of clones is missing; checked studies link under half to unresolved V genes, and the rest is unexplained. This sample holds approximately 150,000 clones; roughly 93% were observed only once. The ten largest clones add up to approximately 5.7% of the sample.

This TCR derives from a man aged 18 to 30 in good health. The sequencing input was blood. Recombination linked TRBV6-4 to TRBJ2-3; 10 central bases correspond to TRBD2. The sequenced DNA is TGTGCCAGCAGTGATGGGCCCAGCGGGGGGGCAGATACGCAGTATTTT. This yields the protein CASSDGPSGGADTQYF.